The table lists the clone carrying this TCR beta chain with a few counts. As yet, its antigen is unknown. The data stem from a study of CD8 T cells in ankylosing spondylitis. Whole-study findings and limits: Reportedly, matched ankylosing spondylitis synovial fluid was significantly enriched for disease-linked clones.

For TCR beta, libraries came from quantitative 5'-RACE with molecular barcodes. One entry per CDR3 protein results from TCRdb running MiXCR on the 5' RACE reads. The sample has 240,000 or so distinct CDR3 sequences, around 9.1% seen once; the top ten hold 6.8%. The sequencing sample was made of blood, either unsorted or a sorted T cell fraction (not recorded which). The sequence derives from a male donor with ankylosing spondylitis or in good health (not recorded which).

The DNA of the CDR3 is TGTGCCTGGAATACAGGCATCTCCTACGAGCAGTACTTC. Translation gives CAWNTGISYEQYF. J is TRBJ2-7 and V is TRBV30; D perhaps matches TRBD1 (5 bases). CDR3 length: 13 amino acids. V was clipped by 4 bases and J by 0 bases, with 10 bases between them. Per germline, CDR1 GTSNPN and CDR2 SVGIG (reference sequence).